The T cell receptor beta chain described here comes from a study of T-cell memory formation after mild COVID-19 listed by TCRdb under 2021. For the study in its entirety: TCR sequence clusters from the two donors were largely donor specific. Longitudinal TCRalpha and TCRbeta repertoire sequencing tracked T-cell clones expanding and contracting after mild COVID-19 in a couple of donors. The cohort was made up of two young adult volunteers, one female and one male, who were previously healthy. Results the study describes overall, beyond this receptor: Some responding clones were detected in pre-infection memory, which suggested that pre-existing cross-reactive memory T cells had joined the SARS-CoV-2 response. Contracting CD4+ clones were located mainly in the CM and EM memory subsets, whereas CD8+ clones were found to be enriched in EMRA. Clones contracting from day 15 to 85 had balanced CD4/CD8 phenotypes, while a second wave expanding from day 15 to 37 was biased towards CD4+. The second-wave clones that peaked on day 37 were not confirmed to be SARS-CoV-2 specific. The study included only two mild cases, and larger cohorts that include severe cases with pre-infection samples were judged to be necessary.

CDR1 and CDR2 were assigned from the germline V gene as KGHSH and LQKENI. Trimming removed 2 bases from V and 3 bases from J, leaving 18 bases between the germline ends. CDR3 length: 17 amino acids, cysteine to phenylalanine. Of the read, only the CDR3 DNA is kept; its 51 bases are in frame from base 1. Ficoll-Paque density gradient centrifugation was the method used to isolate PBMCs. As regards this clonotype: Its recognized antigen is unknown. The record has no base qualities; no much larger clone is one base away.

Instrument on record: Illumina NovaSeq 6000. Using 5'RACE with constant-segment primers, TCRalpha and TCRbeta cDNA libraries were constructed, with sample barcodes and unique molecular identifiers added in the process. Trizol reagent was used to extract RNA from every sample. The libraries were amplified in two PCR steps, and the second step added a second sample barcode and Illumina TruSeq adapters. Sequencing of the libraries was done on an Illumina NovaSeq, producing 2 x 150 bp paired-end reads. The authors processed their data as follows. Reads were demultiplexed and collapsed into UMI-guided consensus sequences with migec v1.2.7. Using mixcr v2.1.11, UMI consensuses were aligned to TRA and TRB V and J templates and then assembled into clonotypes. Clonotypes were classified as expanded or contracted when called significant by both edgeR and NoisET, with noise models trained on biological replicates. For edgeR calls, the cutoffs were a false discovery rate-adjusted p below 0.01 and a log2 fold-change threshold of 1. As an exploratory analysis of dynamics, max-normalized trajectories of the 1000 most abundant clonotypes were examined by PCA with hierarchical clustering. Each responding clone was given a CD4 or CD8 phenotype based on the CD4+ and CD8+ repertoires, which had been sequenced separately. TCRdb passed the public sequencing reads through fastp at Q25 and MiXCR, retaining productive beta sequences. Rows matching on CDR3 protein sequence are summarized as one entry with the most common DNA and genes. The authors' filters were not applied to this entry. This sample holds 500,000 to 550,000 distinct CDR3 sequences; roughly 20% were observed only once. The top ten clonotypes cover around 13% of the sample.

The sequenced sample consisted of PBMCs or a T cell subset sorted from them (not recorded which). The chain is made from TRBV18 and TRBJ2-3, with the D gene not confidently named. The source of this sequence is an adult woman who had mild COVID-19 (a few samples of this study predate the infection). The sample titles of this study are shuffled in the database, so cell type and time point are left out; the donor was told from shared clones. The CDR3 reads as follows: CASSPKYNPSVTDTQYF. The DNA is TGTGCCAGCTCACCAAAGTATAACCCATCAGTTACAGATACGCAGTATTTT. The full variable domain, completed from the reference TRBV18 and TRBJ2-3 proteins outside the CDR3, reads NAGVMQNPRHLVRRRGQEARLRCSPMKGHSHVYWYRQLPEEGLKFMVYLQKENIIDESGMPKERFSAEFPKEGPSILRIQQVVRGDSAAYFCASSPKYNPSVTDTQYFGPGTRLTVL.